The sequence of this T cell receptor (beta chain) was determined in a study of shared clonotypes between healthy human individuals. Whole-study results and caveats: An effect of sequencing depth on clonotype sharing among donors was expected.

Remarks on this clone: The antigen is not known.

The V end was cut by 0 bases, the J end by 3 bases, with 24 bases between. Germline CDR1 is GTSNPN and CDR2 is SVGIG (reference sequence). This CDR3 is built from 19 residues. In the CD4+ fraction, cells were divided into CD45RA+ naive and CD45RA-negative memory subsets. Replicate PCRs from sorted subsets contained around 200 ng DNA, which is 29,000 or so T cell genomes. The repertoire was sequenced with immunoSEQ multiplex PCR; TCRdb's copy has only in-frame clones and lacks some. This table has approximately 530,000 clones, roughly 95% appearing once. The chain recombines TRBV30 with TRBJ1-5; D remains ambiguous. This receptor was identified in a woman aged 25 to 39 in good health. The sample consisted of naive CD4+ T cells sorted from blood. Subset meaning: CD45RA+ positively selected. The CDR3 DNA reads TGTGCCTGGAGTGTATCCCCCTTTACCGAACGCGGTGCCAATCAGCCCCAGCATTTT. It codes for CAWSVSPFTERGANQPQHF. Supplemented by reference TRBV30 and TRBJ1-5, the full variable domain reads SQTIHQWPATLVQPVGSPLSLECTVEGTSNPNLYWYRQAAGRGLQLLFYSVGIGQISSEVPQNLSASRPQDRQFILSSKKLLLSDSGFYLCAWSVSPFTERGANQPQHFGDGTRLSIL.